This passage covers 13 T cell receptor beta chains from one sample sequenced in a study of blood T cell repertoires in COVID-19 (dated by TCRdb to the early 2020s). Libraries came from the immunoSEQ multiplex PCR assay. Imported from immuneACCESS, the table was reduced by TCRdb to in-frame sequences with V and J called. These copies leave out some clones; in studies compared against another copy, an unresolved V gene accounts for under half, and the cause of the remainder is not known. Here the sample has over 250,000 clones; roughly 88% occur a single time. The ten largest make up 10% to 13% of the sample. Input material: peripheral blood. Receptors were obtained from a woman between 65 and 79 years old with COVID-19, enrolled during active disease.

The chain has TRBV7-9 and TRBJ2-3; D call uncertain. The ends were cut back, 2 bases at V and 4 bases at J, with 4 bases in the middle. Looked up from germline, CDR1 is SEHNR and CDR2 is FQNEAQ (reference sequence). The CDR3 covers 12 residues. CDR3 in amino acids: CASSLQADTQYF. The CDR3 nucleotides read TGTGCCAGCAGCTTACAGGCAGATACGCAGTATTTT.

The rearrangement joins TRBV9 to TRBJ1-3, with D possibly being TRBD1 (6 bases). This CDR3 is 18 amino acids long. Germline V CDR1 and CDR2: SGDLS, YYNGEE. With 3 bases removed from V and 0 bases from J, the gap between germline ends came to 19 bases. CDR3: CASSGKTGGSSSGNTIYF. The CDR3 DNA sequence: TGTGCCAGCAGCGGAAAAACGGGGGGCAGCAGCTCTGGAAACACCATATATTTT.

V gene TRBV5-1 combines with J gene TRBJ1-6, with 9 bases aligning to TRBD1. This CDR3 spans 16 amino acids. Germline lookup yields CDR1 SGHRS and CDR2 YFSETQ. The V and J ends lost 3 bases and 7 bases, in that order; junction bases with no gene match: 8. DNA of the CDR3: TGCGCCAGCAGCTCATACGCCACAGGGGGCAATTCACCCCTCCACTTT. It yields the protein CASSSYATGGNSPLHF.

J is TRBJ1-2 and V is TRBV12-3 or TRBV12-4, with D unresolved. There are 13 residues in the CDR3. V lost 5 bases, J lost 4 bases, and 11 bases lay in between. The CDR3 sequence is CASSRHGTYGYTF. The CDR3 nucleotides are TGTGCCAGCAGTAGACATGGAACCTATGGCTACACCTTC.

V is TRBV11-1 and J is TRBJ1-1; 7 bases align to TRBD1. The CDR3 covers 16 residues. Per the germline V gene, CDR1 is SGHAT and CDR2 is FQDESV (reference sequence). V lost 5 bases to trimming and J lost 5 bases; unmatched junction nucleotides: 14. CDR3 residues: CASSGREAGGWTEAFF. Written as DNA, the CDR3 is TGTGCCAGCAGCGGACGAGAGGCAGGGGGGTGGACTGAAGCTTTCTTT.

The V gene is TRBV19, the J gene TRBJ1-1; maybe TRBD1 (5 bases). Deletions cut 7 bases from V and 2 bases from J, with 23 bases between. The CDR3 totals 17 residues. CDR1 is LNHDA and CDR2 is SQIVND in the germline V gene (reference sequence). The CDR3 is CASKVPRRVLDNTEAFF. CDR3 DNA sequence: TGTGCCAGTAAAGTACCACGCAGGGTGCTGGATAACACTGAAGCTTTCTTT.

This chain uses TRBV5-6 with TRBJ2-7, with 8 bases identical to TRBD2. Looked up from germline, CDR1 is SGHDT and CDR2 is YYEEEE. V was pared by 0 bases and J by 0 bases, with 5 bases of the junction left unmatched. CDR3 length: 16 residues. In DNA form, the CDR3 reads TGTGCCAGCAGCTTGGGGCTAGCGGGTAACTCCTACGAGCAGTACTTC. The encoded protein is CASSLGLAGNSYEQYF.

This clone was observed a few times. The chain is built from TRBV5-4 and TRBJ1-1; the D is unclear. V was cut by 2 bases and J by 2 bases, with 13 bases left in between. The CDR3 contains 15 residues. The germline CDR1 and CDR2 sequences are SGHNT and YYREEE (reference sequence). CDR3 sequence (DNA): TGTGCCAGCAGCTTACCGACGGGAACTAACACTGAAGCTTTCTTT. Its protein is CASSLPTGTNTEAFF.

V and J are TRBV9 and TRBJ2-7, with 8 bases matching TRBD2. Trimming took 0 bases from V and 1 from J; bases not matched to a gene: 9. Germline V gives CDR1 SGDLS, CDR2 YYNGEE. The length of the CDR3 is 17 residues. This CDR3 is CASSVVKMREESYEQYF. CDR3 DNA: TGTGCCAGCAGCGTAGTTAAGATGCGGGAGGAATCCTACGAGCAGTACTTC.

V and J are TRBV7-6 and TRBJ2-2, with 9 nucleotides matching TRBD2. The junction had 5 bases not matched to a gene; V was cut back by 4 bases and J by 2 bases. CDR3 length: 16 residues. The germline V gene encodes CDR1 SGHVS and CDR2 FNYEAQ. Here the CDR3 DNA reads TGTGCCAGCAGCTACCTAGCGGGACCTAACACCGGGGAGCTGTTTTTT. It encodes CASSYLAGPNTGELFF.

The CDR3 region has the DNA TGTGCCAGCACCCACAGGGGCCGGGATGGCTACACCTTC. It yields the protein CASTHRGRDGYTF. The J gene is TRBJ1-2, the V gene TRBV6-5, with TRBD1 matching 7 bases. This CDR3 region has 13 residues. Germline V gives CDR1 MNHEY, CDR2 SVGAGI. V trimming: 7 bases; J trimming: 6 bases; junction bases outside the gene matches: 8.

This clone occurred a few times. The gene calls are TRBV28 and TRBJ2-7; D is perhaps TRBD1 (5 bases). The CDR3 runs 15 residues. Germline V gene lookup returns CDR1 MDHEN and CDR2 SYDVKM. The germline V and J ends were trimmed by 5 bases and 3 bases, with 17 bases remaining between them. The CDR3 loop is CASSPGRSDDYEQYF. The CDR3 DNA is TGTGCCAGCAGTCCAGGGCGCTCCGACGACTACGAGCAGTACTTC.

This clone showed up just a few times. The chain uses TRBV4-2 and TRBJ1-2, with D possibly matching TRBD1 (6 bases). Germline CDR1 reads LGHNA; CDR2 reads YNFKEQ. Trimming took off 0 bases at V and 12 bases at J, with 14 bases between the two ends. This CDR3 contains 13 residues. Written as DNA, the CDR3 is TGTGCCAGCAGCCAAGAGGGGGCAGGTCAGGACACCTTC. It is translated as CASSQEGAGQDTF.